The 10 T cell receptor beta chains presented below share a single source sample, sequenced in a study of cytomegalovirus exposure and HLA in healthy donors. This table comes from immunoSEQ multiplex PCR, and its TCRdb copy is limited to in-frame clones, with some not included. The data contain about 200,000 clones, roughly 88% of them singletons. Sequenced material: PBMCs. All receptors come from a woman younger than 35 in good health and CMV-seronegative.

The rearrangement links TRBV7-2 to TRBJ1-6, with 9 nucleotides matching TRBD1. The germline gives CDR1 SGHTA, CDR2 FQGNSA. The CDR3 is 17 residues long. With 1 base clipped from V and 10 bases from J, the junction kept 11 bases outside the gene matches. CDR3 residues: CASSLVGGTGLGSPLHF. The CDR3 DNA reads TGTGCCAGCAGCTTAGTGGGGGGGACAGGGCTTGGGTCACCCCTCCACTTT.

The CDR3 DNA sequence: TGTGCCAGCTCCGGGACTAGCGGGGGGGCCGTGAAGACCCAGTACTTC. It yields the protein CASSGTSGGAVKTQYF. The chain uses TRBV7-9 and TRBJ2-5, with 16 bases aligning to TRBD2. Per the germline V gene, CDR1 is SEHNR and CDR2 is FQNEAQ (reference sequence). The V segment lost 8 bases and the J segment 6 bases; nucleotides outside the gene matches: 9. This CDR3 is built from 16 residues.

The chain employs TRBV5-1 and TRBJ2-7; 8 bases map to TRBD1. This CDR3 is 15 amino acids long. V was pared by 4 bases and J by 5 bases, with 11 bases of the junction left unmatched. CDR1 is SGHRS, CDR2 YFSETQ, per germline. Written as DNA, the CDR3 is TGCGCCAGCAGCACCGGGACAGGCAATTTTGACGAGCAGTACTTC. Translation: CASSTGTGNFDEQYF.

The V and J genes are TRBV13 and TRBJ1-3, with D unclear. The CDR3 runs 14 residues. Looked up from germline, CDR1 is PRHDT and CDR2 is FYEKMQ (reference sequence). V lost 5 bases to trimming and J lost 4 bases, with 12 bases between them. The CDR3 sequence is CASSSLFNGNTIYF. CDR3 nucleotides: TGTGCCAGCAGCAGCCTCTTTAACGGAAACACCATATATTTT.

This chain connects TRBV7-9 to TRBJ1-6; D may be TRBD1 (6 bases). The CDR3 contains 17 residues. V was pared by 2 bases and J by 5 bases, with 16 bases between. From germline, CDR1 is SEHNR and CDR2 FQNEAQ (reference sequence). CDR3 DNA: TGTGCCAGCAGCTTATTGATGGCGGGGGCCGATAATTCACCCCTCCACTTT. Translating gives CASSLLMAGADNSPLHF.

V and J are TRBV6-5 and TRBJ2-7, with 7 bases identical to TRBD1. V dropped 5 bases and J dropped 3; count of bases not matched to a gene: 10. Per the germline V gene, CDR1 is MNHEY and CDR2 is SVGAGI. The CDR3 extends over 15 amino acids. CDR3 sequence (DNA): TGTGCCAGCAGTAGAAACAGGGGCCGTAACTACGAGCAGTACTTC. This gives the protein CASSRNRGRNYEQYF.

The V call is TRBV7-3, the J call TRBJ2-3; 12 nucleotides match TRBD2. Germline V gives CDR1 SGHTA, CDR2 FQGTGA. The CDR3 covers 16 residues. Trimming at V came to 4 bases and at J to 4 bases, leaving 6 bases not matched to a gene. The CDR3, as DNA: TGTGCCAGCAGCTCTAGCGGGGGGGCCGGGTCAGATACGCAGTATTTT. As protein: CASSSSGGAGSDTQYF.

This clone appeared a few times. The chain links TRBV6-5 to TRBJ2-6; possible D gene TRBD1, 6 bases. Between the trimmed V and J ends, which lost 4 bases and 0 bases, there was a span of 7 bases. CDR1 is MNHEY and CDR2 is SVGAGI in the germline V gene. The CDR3 length is 15 residues. The CDR3 region has the DNA TGTGCCAGCAGTTTGGACAGCTCTGGGGCCAACGTCCTGACTTTC. Translation gives CASSLDSSGANVLTF.

The chain has TRBV19 and TRBJ1-5; D ambiguous. Trimming removed 1 base at V and 4 bases at J, with 14 bases between. Germline V gene lookup returns CDR1 LNHDA and CDR2 SQIVND (reference sequence). The CDR3 has 16 amino acids. In DNA form, the CDR3 reads TGTGCCAGTAGTATAGTGGGGAGCTTAGGGAATCAGCCCCAGCATTTT. Amino acids: CASSIVGSLGNQPQHF.

V and J are TRBV6-5 and TRBJ2-7; perhaps TRBD1 as D (5 bases). Between the trimmed V and J ends, which lost 5 bases and 1 base, there was a span of 9 bases. The germline CDR1 and CDR2 sequences are MNHEY and SVGAGI. The CDR3 has 13 amino acids. The chain's CDR3 is CASSDRSSYEQYF. DNA of the CDR3: TGTGCCAGCAGTGACAGAAGTTCCTACGAGCAGTACTTC.